Following are 16 T cell receptor beta chains from one sample sequenced in a study of monozygotic twins with inflammatory bowel disease. From its re-call of the 5' RACE reads, TCRdb lists each CDR3 protein once, without DNA. This table holds hundreds of thousands of distinct CDR3 sequences. Input material: blood. Receptor source: a human donor with ulcerative colitis or Crohn's disease, or a healthy co-twin of an affected twin (not recorded which).

The chain joins TRBV20-1 to TRBJ2-7; with no DNA, the TCRdb D assignment of TRBD1 cannot be verified. From germline, CDR1 is DFQATT and CDR2 SNEGSKA (reference sequence). This CDR3 has 15 residues. CDR3 amino acids: CSARDSHRLEYEQYF.

This chain uses TRBV7-2 with TRBJ2-2; TCRdb's D gene call, TRBD2, goes unchecked for lack of DNA. CDR3 size: 15 residues. The germline V gene encodes CDR1 SGHTA and CDR2 FQGNSA. This CDR3 is CASSLGVRSGGELFF.

The rearrangement uses TRBV9 and TRBJ1-1. Germline lookup yields CDR1 SGDLS and CDR2 YYNGEE. The CDR3 consists of 14 residues. The CDR3 protein is CASSPREPYTEAFF.

CDR3 region: CASSQGAGRRTGELFF. The rearrangement links TRBV14 to TRBJ2-2; TCRdb gives TRBD1 as the D gene, but with no DNA this cannot be confirmed. Germline loops: CDR1 SGHDN, CDR2 FVKESK. The CDR3 runs 16 residues. Using reference TRBV14 and TRBJ2-2 for the parts outside the CDR3, the full variable domain is EAGVTQFPSHSVIEKGQTVTLRCDPISGHDNLYWYRRVMGKEIKFLLHFVKESKQDESGMPNNRFLAERTGGTYSTLKVQPAELEDSGVYFCASSQGAGRRTGELFFGEGSRLTVL.

The chain couples TRBV4-2 to TRBJ2-3; TCRdb's D call of TRBD1 is untestable without DNA. Germline V CDR1 and CDR2: LGHNA, YNFKEQ. CDR3 length equals 15 residues. The CDR3 reads CASSQPGLAPDTQYF.

The chain has TRBV5-1 and TRBJ2-7; TCRdb outputs TRBD2, but without DNA this stays unchecked. The germline V gene encodes CDR1 SGHRS and CDR2 YFSETQ. The CDR3 consists of 16 residues. The CDR3 spells CASSRTSGGPTYEQYF.

This chain joins TRBV27 and TRBJ2-3; TCRdb returns TRBD1, unconfirmable since there is no DNA. Germline CDR1 reads MNHEY; CDR2 reads SMNVEV (reference sequence). CDR3 length: 14 residues. The CDR3: CASSLRDPSYTQYF.

This chain links TRBV7-9 with TRBJ2-1; as DNA is missing, the TRBD2 call by TCRdb cannot be tested. Germline V gives CDR1 SEHNR, CDR2 FQNEAQ (reference sequence). The CDR3 contains 13 residues. The CDR3 spells CASSTTRGNEQFF.

The V call is TRBV7-9, the J call TRBJ2-3; the TRBD1 assignment by TCRdb is unverifiable without DNA. The germline gives CDR1 SEHNR, CDR2 FQNEAQ (reference sequence). The CDR3 has 17 amino acids. CDR3 protein: CASSLSRDRGPTDTQYF.

The chain uses TRBV5-6 and TRBJ2-3; TCRdb's D call of TRBD2 is untestable without DNA. The CDR3 is 14 residues long. CDR1 is SGHDT, CDR2 YYEEEE, per germline. CDR3 amino acids: CASSAGLAEDTQYF.

The rearrangement joins TRBV5-1 to TRBJ1-2; lacking DNA, the TRBD1 call made by TCRdb goes unchecked. From germline, CDR1 is SGHRS and CDR2 YFSETQ. The CDR3 consists of 14 residues. The CDR3 is CASSPGQGYHGYTF. Full variable domain (rest looked up from reference TRBV5-1 and TRBJ1-2): KAGVTQTPRYLIKTRGQQVTLSCSPISGHRSVSWYQQTPGQGLQFLFEYFSETQRNKGNFPGRFSGRQFSNSRSEMNVSTLELGDSALYLCASSPGQGYHGYTFGSGTRLTVV.

The chain recombines TRBV7-2 with TRBJ1-4; TCRdb picks TRBD1, but there is no DNA to check that call. This CDR3 has 15 residues. Germline V gene lookup returns CDR1 SGHTA and CDR2 FQGNSA. CDR3 residues: CASSRRTGLSEKLFF.

The J gene is TRBJ2-1, the V gene TRBV2; TCRdb outputs TRBD2, but without DNA this stays unchecked. The CDR3 has 14 residues. CDR1 and CDR2 (germline): SNHLY, FYNNEI. This chain's CDR3 is CASRLAGFSDEQFF.

The V gene is TRBV7-2, the J gene TRBJ2-5; TCRdb names TRBD1, which stays unverified in the absence of DNA. Per the germline V gene, CDR1 is SGHTA and CDR2 is FQGNSA. The CDR3 is 13 amino acids. The CDR3 reads CASSLEGGGTQYF.

This chain uses TRBV6-1 with TRBJ2-3; absent DNA, TCRdb's TRBD2 call cannot be checked. Germline values: CDR1 MNHNS, CDR2 SASEGT. CDR3 size: 16 residues. CDR3 residues: CASRASSGGAGDTQYF.

V and J are TRBV7-9 and TRBJ1-2. Looked up from germline, CDR1 is SEHNR and CDR2 is FQNEAQ (reference sequence). The length of the CDR3 is 11 residues. The CDR3 sequence is CASSLALGYTF.